The present T cell receptor beta chain was sequenced within a study of T-cell memory formation after mild COVID-19. This clonotype was detected ten times or more. TCRdb processed the 5' RACE reads anew with MiXCR; each CDR3 protein has one entry. The top ten hold 3% to 4% of the sample, which has about 180,000 distinct CDR3 sequences, approximately 18% seen once. The V end was cut by 3 bases, the J end by 6 bases, with 15 bases between. The CDR3 has 15 residues. Germline assignment: CDR1 SGHDT and CDR2 YYEEEE. The rearrangement joins TRBV5-6 to TRBJ2-2; D perhaps matches TRBD1 (6 bases). The TCR comes from a man aged 18-30 years who had mild COVID-19 (a few samples of this study predate the infection). Cell type and time point are not known. Sequencing input: PBMCs or a T cell subset sorted from them (not recorded which). The CDR3 DNA reads TGTGCCAGCAGCTCAGAGAAACAGGGCGCCGGGGAGCTGTTTTTT. Its protein product is CASSSEKQGAGELFF. Based on the CDR3 plus reference TRBV5-6 and TRBJ2-2, the full variable domain is DAGVTQSPTHLIKTRGQQVTLRCSPKSGHDTVSWYQQALGQGPQFIFQYYEEEERQRGNFPDRFSGHQFPNYSSELNVNALLLGDSALYLCASSSEKQGAGELFFGEGSRLTVL.